These 10 T cell receptor beta chains were sequenced from one sample in a study of long-term antiretroviral therapy in people with HIV. Survey-level immunoSEQ v3.0 assays were run. Only in-frame clones appear in the TCRdb table, and some are missing; sequencing was by immunoSEQ multiplex PCR. The profile shows roughly 34,000 clones, 75% to 85% of them singletons. The starting material was unsorted PBMCs, obtained 1.9 years after starting antiretroviral therapy. The source is a man younger than 30 with HIV.

This clone was picked up a small number of times. The chain combines TRBV2 with TRBJ2-2, with D perhaps TRBD1 (5 bases). The V and J ends lost 6 bases and 4 bases respectively, with 12 bases between them. The germline CDR1 and CDR2 sequences are SNHLY and FYNNEI. The CDR3 sequence is 14 residues long. CDR3 protein: CASSRVSVTGELFF. CDR3 nucleotides: TGTGCCAGCAGCAGGGTATCCGTCACCGGGGAGCTGTTTTTT.

The chain couples TRBV5-5 to TRBJ1-4; 9 nucleotides match TRBD1. V lost 4 bases and J lost 8; bases outside the gene matches: 15. Germline V CDR1 and CDR2: SGHKS, YYEKEE (reference sequence). The CDR3 extends over 17 amino acids. The CDR3, as DNA: TGTGCCAGCAGCGATACAGGGGGCGACGGAATCGGCGAAAAACTGTTTTTT. As protein: CASSDTGGDGIGEKLFF.

A few counts support this clone. The gene calls are TRBV18 and TRBJ1-2; D remains unclear. Between the trimmed V and J ends, which lost 0 bases and 4 bases, there was a span of 9 bases. The CDR3 runs 14 residues. Germline V CDR1 and CDR2: KGHSH, LQKENI. The CDR3 DNA sequence: TGTGCCAGCTCACCACCCCAAGAAAGCTATGGCTACACCTTC. Translating gives CASSPPQESYGYTF.

The CDR3 loop is CASSYSQYNSYEQYF. In DNA form, the CDR3 reads TGTGCCAGCAGTTATTCACAGTACAATTCCTACGAGCAGTACTTC. The chain employs TRBV6-5 and TRBJ2-7; D call uncertain. CDR3 size: 15 residues. The V end lost 3 bases, the J end lost 1 base, and 13 bases lay between the germline ends. CDR1 and CDR2 from the germline V gene are MNHEY and SVGAGI.

The J gene is TRBJ2-5, the V gene TRBV10-1, with 7 nucleotides matching TRBD2. Germline CDR1 reads WNHNN; CDR2 reads SYGVQD (reference sequence). J gave up 7 bases and V 3 bases, and 8 bases lay outside the gene matches. This CDR3 contains 14 residues. CDR3 DNA: TGCGCCAGCAGTGAACGGACTAGGGGTGGGACCCAGTACTTC. This encodes CASSERTRGGTQYF.

The CDR3 DNA sequence: TGTGCCAGCAGTCCGCACCTGAACACTGAAGCTTTCTTT. Amino acid sequence: CASSPHLNTEAFF. The chain combines TRBV6-5 with TRBJ1-1; D unresolved. CDR3 length: 13 amino acids. CDR1 is MNHEY, CDR2 SVGAGI, per germline. Deletions cut 5 bases from V and 0 bases from J, with 7 bases between.

This clone was detected only once. V usage is TRBV2 and J usage is TRBJ2-5; D remains unclear. Germline V gives CDR1 SNHLY, CDR2 FYNNEI. The CDR3 extends over 12 amino acids. V lost 5 bases and J lost 5, with 9 bases in between. The CDR3 bases are TGTGCCAGCAGTACGGTGGGGGAGACCCAGTACTTC. As protein: CASSTVGETQYF.

This chain joins TRBV20-1 and TRBJ2-5; D may be TRBD1 or TRBD2 (5 bases each). Looked up from germline, CDR1 is DFQATT and CDR2 is SNEGSKA (reference sequence). Trimming removed 6 bases from V and 6 bases from J, with 11 bases in between. The CDR3 has 11 residues. CDR3 DNA sequence: TGCAGTGCGGGGGAGTGGAAGACCCAGTACTTC. Translation: CSAGEWKTQYF.

The V call is TRBV7-9, the J call TRBJ2-1; D uncertain. Trimming shortened V by 8 bases and J by 0 bases, and 14 bases separated the two germline ends. In germline, CDR1 is SEHNR, CDR2 FQNEAQ (reference sequence). This CDR3 contains 15 residues. This CDR3 is CASGGKSSSYNEQFF. The CDR3 bases are TGTGCCAGCGGTGGTAAATCGAGCTCCTACAATGAGCAGTTCTTC.

Only a few counts were recorded for this clone. The chain couples TRBV19 to TRBJ2-1; the D is unclear. The germline V gene encodes CDR1 LNHDA and CDR2 SQIVND (reference sequence). The CDR3 runs 14 residues. The V end was cut by 1 base, the J end by 3 bases, with 7 bases between. The DNA for the CDR3 is TGTGCCAGTAGTATAGGTGGCTTCTACAATGAGCAGTTCTTC. Amino acid sequence: CASSIGGFYNEQFF.